Sequencing of this T cell receptor beta chain was carried out in a study of blood T cell repertoires in COVID-19. Sequencing used immunoSEQ multiplex PCR; TCRdb keeps in-frame clones, though not all of them. The sample has under 300,000 clones; 85% to 90% are singletons. The sequenced material came from peripheral blood. The TCR comes from a man in his fifties or sixties with acute or convalescent COVID-19.

In nucleotides, the CDR3 is TGCAGTGCGAAGGGACAGGGCGTCACCTTC. It specifies CSAKGQGVTF. The gene calls are TRBV20-1 and TRBJ1-2; TRBD1 aligns across 9 bases. Germline CDR1 and CDR2: DFQATT and SNEGSKA (reference sequence). Trimming cost V 6 bases and J 13 bases; bases outside gene matches: 6. The CDR3 length is 10 residues.